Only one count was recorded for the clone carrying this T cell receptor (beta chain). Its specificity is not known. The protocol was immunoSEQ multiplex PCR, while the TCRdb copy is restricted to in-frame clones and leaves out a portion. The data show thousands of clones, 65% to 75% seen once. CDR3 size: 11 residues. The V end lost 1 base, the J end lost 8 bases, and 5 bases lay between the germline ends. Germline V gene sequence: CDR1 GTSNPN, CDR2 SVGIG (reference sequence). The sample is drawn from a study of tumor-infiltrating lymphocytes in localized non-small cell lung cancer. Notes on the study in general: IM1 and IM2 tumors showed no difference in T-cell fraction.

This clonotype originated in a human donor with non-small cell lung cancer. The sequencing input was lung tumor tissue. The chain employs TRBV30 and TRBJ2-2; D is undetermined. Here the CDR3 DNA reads TGTGCCTGGAGTGCAGTAGGGGAGCTGTTTTTT. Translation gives CAWSAVGELFF.